The present TCR beta chain was sequenced within a study of blood T cell repertoires in COVID-19. Across the study: Sources were T cells, B-cell-depleted T cells, or PBMCs; the material itself was cDNA or gDNA.

Across 20 to 25 US areas, participants ranged in age from about 18 to 100 years. All recovered Cohort 3 donors got two negative PCRs, got clearance, or saw symptom resolution. CDR3 length: 12 residues. With V trimmed by 8 bases and J by 5 bases, 4 bases remained unmatched. Germline lookup yields CDR1 ENHRY and CDR2 SYGVKD. Sequenced by immunoSEQ multiplex PCR; TCRdb stores in-frame clones only, minus some. Here the sample spans fewer than 350,000 clones, about nine tenths being singletons. Specimen: PBMCs or T cells enriched from blood (not recorded which). The chain couples TRBV10-3 to TRBJ2-3, with 7 bases matching TRBD2. This receptor was taken from a man aged 60 to 69 who had recovered from COVID-19. The CDR3 DNA reads as TGTGCCATCGGTTTAGCGGGAGATACGCAGTATTTT. This encodes CAIGLAGDTQYF.